This TCR beta chain was observed in a study of human thymus T cells. In corrective heart surgery, resections were taken, and these provided the thymus tissue. Profiling relied on immunoSEQ multiplex PCR, and the TCRdb table lists in-frame clones only, not all of them. The sample holds about 78,000 clones; just over 95% are singletons and the top ten take roughly 0.03%. V was cut by 6 bases and J by 1 base, with 19 bases left in between. CDR1 and CDR2 (germline): SNHLY, FYNNEI. The CDR3 totals 17 residues. This sequence was found in a boy under two years old with a congenital heart defect but otherwise immunologically healthy. Sequences were obtained from thymus tissue. This chain uses TRBV2 with TRBJ1-3, with TRBD1 as a possible D gene (5 bases). CDR3 region: CASSAVWTRVSGNTIYF. The CDR3 nucleotides read TGTGCCAGCAGCGCCGTGTGGACAAGGGTTTCTGGAAACACCATATATTTT.